This T cell receptor (beta chain) came from a study of blood T cells in healthy people across ages. Overall study findings and caveats: Significant beta diversity loss was already apparent by age around 40, declining roughly linearly.

It was with a sample-barcoded 5' primer and a J-beta primer mix that a second PCR of roughly 7 to 12 cycles was run. A 12-random-nucleotide template-switch adaptor tagged each cDNA molecule. MiXCR, run by TCRdb on the 5' RACE reads, gives a single entry per CDR3 protein. The profile shows over 1,500,000 distinct CDR3 sequences, about 39% of them singletons. The V gene's germline CDR1 is PRHDT and CDR2 FYEKMQ (reference sequence). This CDR3 spans 13 amino acids. Trimming shortened V by 5 bases and J by 8 bases, and 14 bases separated the two germline ends. This clonotype showed up just a few times. The antigen is unknown. The sample, approximately 11 milliliters of peripheral blood, was drawn from each donor.

The rearrangement links TRBV13 to TRBJ2-3; D is perhaps TRBD2 (6 bases). The sequenced sample consisted of blood. This TCR was sampled from a human donor in good health. The CDR3 coding sequence is TGTGCCAGCAGCCCCCCGTCGGAGGGTACGCAGTATTTT. It encodes CASSPPSEGTQYF. The variable domain in full, completed from reference TRBV13 and TRBJ2-3, reads AAGVIQSPRHLIKEKRETATLKCYPIPRHDTVYWYQQGPGQDPQFLISFYEKMQSDKGSIPDRFSAQQFSDYHSELNMSSLELGDSALYFCASSPPSEGTQYFGPGTRLTVL.